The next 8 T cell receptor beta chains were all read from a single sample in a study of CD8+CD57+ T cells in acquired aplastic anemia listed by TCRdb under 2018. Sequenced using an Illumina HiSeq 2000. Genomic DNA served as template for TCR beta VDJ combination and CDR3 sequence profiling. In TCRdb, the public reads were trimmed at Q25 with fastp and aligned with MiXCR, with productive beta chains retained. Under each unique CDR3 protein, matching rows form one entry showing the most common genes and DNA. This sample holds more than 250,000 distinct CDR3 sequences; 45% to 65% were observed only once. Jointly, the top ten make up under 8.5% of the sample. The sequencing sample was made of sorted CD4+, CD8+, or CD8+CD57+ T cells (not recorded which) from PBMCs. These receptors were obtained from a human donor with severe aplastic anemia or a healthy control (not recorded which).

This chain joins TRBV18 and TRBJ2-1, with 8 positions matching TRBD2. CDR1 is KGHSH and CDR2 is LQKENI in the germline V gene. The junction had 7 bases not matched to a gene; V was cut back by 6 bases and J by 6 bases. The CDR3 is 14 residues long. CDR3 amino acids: CASSKTGTSNEQFF. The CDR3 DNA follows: TGTGCCAGCTCGAAGACCGGGACTAGCAATGAGCAGTTCTTC.

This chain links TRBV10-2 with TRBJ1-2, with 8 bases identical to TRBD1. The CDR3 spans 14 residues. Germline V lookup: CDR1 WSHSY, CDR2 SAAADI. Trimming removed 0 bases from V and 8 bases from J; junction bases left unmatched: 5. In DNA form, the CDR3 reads TGCGCCAGCAGTGAGTCCCAGGGGGCGCGGGGCTACACCTTC. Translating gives CASSESQGARGYTF.

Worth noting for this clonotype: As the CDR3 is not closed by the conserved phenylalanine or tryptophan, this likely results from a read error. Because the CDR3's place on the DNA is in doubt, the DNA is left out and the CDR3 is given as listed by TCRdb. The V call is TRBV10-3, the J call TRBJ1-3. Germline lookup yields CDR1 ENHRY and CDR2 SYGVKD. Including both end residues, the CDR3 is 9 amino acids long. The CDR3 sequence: CAISESGVG.

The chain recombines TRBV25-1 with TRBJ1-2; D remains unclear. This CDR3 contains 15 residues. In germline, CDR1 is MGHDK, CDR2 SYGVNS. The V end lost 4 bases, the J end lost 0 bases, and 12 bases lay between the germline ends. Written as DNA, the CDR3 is TGTGCCAGCAGTGCCAGGTTCGGTGCTAACTATGGCTACACCTTC. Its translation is CASSARFGANYGYTF.

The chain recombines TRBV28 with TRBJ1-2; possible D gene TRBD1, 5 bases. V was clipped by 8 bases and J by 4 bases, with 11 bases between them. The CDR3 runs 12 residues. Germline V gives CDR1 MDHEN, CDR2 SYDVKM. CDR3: CASGARPYGYTF. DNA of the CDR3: TGTGCCAGCGGGGCCAGGCCCTATGGCTACACCTTC.

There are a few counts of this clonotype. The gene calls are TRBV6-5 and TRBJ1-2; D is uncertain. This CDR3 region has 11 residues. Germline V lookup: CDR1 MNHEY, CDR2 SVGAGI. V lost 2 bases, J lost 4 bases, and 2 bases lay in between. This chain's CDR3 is CASSYGYGYTF. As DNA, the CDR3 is TGTGCCAGCAGTTACGGCTATGGCTACACCTTC.

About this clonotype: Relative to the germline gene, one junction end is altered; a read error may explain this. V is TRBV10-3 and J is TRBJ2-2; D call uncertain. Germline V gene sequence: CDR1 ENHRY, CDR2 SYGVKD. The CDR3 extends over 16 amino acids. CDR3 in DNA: TGTGCCAGCAGTCAAAAATCTACCGCGAACACCGGGGAGCTGTTTTTT. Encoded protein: CASSQKSTANTGELFF.

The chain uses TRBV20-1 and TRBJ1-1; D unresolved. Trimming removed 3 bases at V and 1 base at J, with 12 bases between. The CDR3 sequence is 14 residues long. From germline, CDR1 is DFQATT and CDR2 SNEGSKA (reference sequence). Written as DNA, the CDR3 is TGCAGTGCTAGTGGGTCCACCTCGAACACTGAAGCTTTCTTT. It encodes CSASGSTSNTEAFF.